The sample holds a few counts of the clone carrying this TCR beta chain. The treatment here: around 19 received Ad26.COV2.S at low or high dose, single or two shots; 5 received placebo; per-sample allocation not given. Samples analyzed were those drawn on day 63 after the first vaccine or placebo injection. CDR1 and CDR2 (germline): KGHSH, LQKENI. Deletions cut 5 bases from V and 4 bases from J, with 4 bases between. The CDR3 consists of 11 residues. This specimen belongs to a study of Ad26.COV2.S vaccination and SARS-CoV-2 variants. Assay: immunoSEQ multiplex PCR; the TCRdb copy retains only in-frame clones and omits some. The profile shows about 480,000 clones, roughly 89% of them singletons.

Specimen: peripheral blood, collected in a trial of Ad26.COV2.S vaccine versus placebo. This chain uses TRBV18 with TRBJ2-3; D unresolved. This receptor was identified in a person aged 18-60 years who received the Ad26.COV2.S COVID-19 vaccine or a placebo. This CDR3 reads CASSVADTQYF. In DNA, the CDR3 is TGTGCCAGCTCAGTTGCAGATACGCAGTATTTT.